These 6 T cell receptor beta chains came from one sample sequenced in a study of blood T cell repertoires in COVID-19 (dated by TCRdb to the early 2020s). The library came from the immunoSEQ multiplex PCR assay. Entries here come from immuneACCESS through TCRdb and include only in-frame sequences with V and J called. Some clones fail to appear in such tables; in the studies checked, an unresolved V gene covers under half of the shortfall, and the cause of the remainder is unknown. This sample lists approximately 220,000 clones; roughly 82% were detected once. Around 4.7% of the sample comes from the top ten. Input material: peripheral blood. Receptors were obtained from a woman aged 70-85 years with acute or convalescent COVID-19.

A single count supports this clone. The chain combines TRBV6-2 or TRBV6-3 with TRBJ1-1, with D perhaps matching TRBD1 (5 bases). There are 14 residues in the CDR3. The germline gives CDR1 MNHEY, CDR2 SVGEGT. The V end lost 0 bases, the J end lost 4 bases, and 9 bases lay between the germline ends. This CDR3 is CASSYSGLITEAFF. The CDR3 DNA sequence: TGTGCCAGCAGTTACTCGGGGCTGATCACTGAAGCTTTCTTT.

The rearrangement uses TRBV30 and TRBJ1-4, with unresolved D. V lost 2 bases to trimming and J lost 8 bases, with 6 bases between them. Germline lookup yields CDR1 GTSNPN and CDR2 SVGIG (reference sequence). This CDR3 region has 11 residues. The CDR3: CAWSLEEKLFF. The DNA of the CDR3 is TGTGCCTGGAGTTTGGAGGAAAAACTGTTTTTT. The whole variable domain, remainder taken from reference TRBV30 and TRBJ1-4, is SQTIHQWPATLVQPVGSPLSLECTVEGTSNPNLYWYRQAAGRGLQLLFYSVGIGQISSEVPQNLSASRPQDRQFILSSKKLLLSDSGFYLCAWSLEEKLFFGSGTQLSVL.

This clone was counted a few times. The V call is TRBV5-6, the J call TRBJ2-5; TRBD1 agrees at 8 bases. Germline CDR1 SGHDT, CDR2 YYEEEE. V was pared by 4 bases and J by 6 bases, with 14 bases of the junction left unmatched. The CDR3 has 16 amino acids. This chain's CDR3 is CASSQTGTGRAQTQYF. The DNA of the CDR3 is TGTGCCAGCAGCCAGACCGGGACAGGCCGAGCCCAGACCCAGTACTTC. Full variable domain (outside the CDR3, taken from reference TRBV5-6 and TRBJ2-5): DAGVTQSPTHLIKTRGQQVTLRCSPKSGHDTVSWYQQALGQGPQFIFQYYEEEERQRGNFPDRFSGHQFPNYSSELNVNALLLGDSALYLCASSQTGTGRAQTQYFGPGTRLLVL.

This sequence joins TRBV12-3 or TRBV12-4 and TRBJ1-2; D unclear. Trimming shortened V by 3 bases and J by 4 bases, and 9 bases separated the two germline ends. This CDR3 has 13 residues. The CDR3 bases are TGTGCCAGCAGTTTGGGCCTGAGCTATGGCTACACCTTC. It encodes CASSLGLSYGYTF.

The CDR3 sequence is CASSVDLPLSGNTIYF. CDR3 nucleotides: TGTGCCAGCAGCGTAGACCTACCTCTCTCTGGAAACACCATATATTTT. V gene TRBV9 combines with J gene TRBJ1-3; D gene ambiguous. The ends were cut back, 0 bases at V and 0 bases at J, with 10 bases in the middle. The CDR3 length is 16 residues. Germline loops: CDR1 SGDLS, CDR2 YYNGEE.

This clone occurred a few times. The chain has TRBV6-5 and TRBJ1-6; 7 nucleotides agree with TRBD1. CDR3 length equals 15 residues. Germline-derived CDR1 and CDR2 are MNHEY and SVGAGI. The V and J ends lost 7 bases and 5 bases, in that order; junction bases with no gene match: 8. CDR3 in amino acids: CASTKSGTDNSPLHF. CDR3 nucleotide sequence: TGTGCCAGCACCAAATCCGGGACAGATAATTCACCCCTCCACTTT.